This TCR beta chain appears in the sequencing data of a study of T cell clonotyping in hematopoietic cell transplantation. General study points: Few recipient clonotypes overlapped donors; over 95% were de novo at given depth. CD4 and CD8 repertoire contributions could not be separated without sorting. Recipient TCR diversity dropped after transplant; expanded clonotypes rose from day 30 to 180. Broader posttransplant TCR repertoire diversity was predicted by graft donor and pretransplant recipient Inverse Simpson Index values.

Trimming took 6 bases from V and 8 from J; bases not matched to a gene: 11. Germline V gene lookup returns CDR1 SGHRS and CDR2 YFSETQ. This CDR3 spans 16 amino acids. Sequencing was performed with immunoSEQ multiplex PCR; in TCRdb, only in-frame clones are kept and a portion is missing. The sample includes 60,000 to 75,000 clones, about 93% of them seen just once. In regard to this clone: Antigen specificity is unknown.

Material for sequencing was peripheral blood mononuclear cells. The chain carries TRBV5-1 and TRBJ2-1; 13 bases are a match to TRBD2. The TCR was taken from a man between 50 and 59 years old in good health. Some clones in this sample may be carry-over from other donors' samples. The CDR3 DNA follows: TGCGCCAGCACCTCTCGACTAGCGGGAGGATTAGATGAGCAGTTCTTC. It yields the protein CASTSRLAGGLDEQFF.